The 20 T cell receptor beta chains in this list originate from one sample, sequenced in a study of T-cell reconstitution after alpha-beta-depleted transplantation in children. The TCRbeta library was prepared with unique molecular identifiers. TCRdb reprocessed the PCR reads via MiXCR and lists one record per CDR3 protein. Seen here are hundreds of thousands of distinct CDR3 sequences, 15% to 20% observed once, and the top ten hold roughly 40%. The material sequenced was PBMCs, mostly from graft donor cells, taken 360 days after TCRalphabeta/CD19-depleted stem cell transplant. Receptors originate from a male patient between 2 and 15 years old who had a stem cell transplant for acute lymphoblastic leukemia, so the T cells may come from the graft donor.

For this clonotype: A read error may produce the germline difference seen at one junction end. V is TRBV7-2 and J is TRBJ2-5; D not resolved. The germline V gene has CDR1 SGHTA and CDR2 FQGNSA. The CDR3 is 15 amino acids. The CDR3 coding sequence is TGTGCCAGCAGCTTAGGCGGCGTGTCCCAAGAGAGCCAGTACTTC. Protein product: CASSLGGVSQESQYF.

The count of this clonotype is one. V and J are TRBV4-3 and TRBJ2-1; possible D gene TRBD2, 5 bases. CDR3 length: 20 amino acids. V dropped 4 bases and J dropped 0 bases, with 25 bases sitting between them. CDR1 is LGHNA, CDR2 YSLEER, per germline. For the CDR3, the DNA is TGCGCCAGCAGCCCTCATATCCGGGAATCGAGTTTAAGCTCCTACAATGAGCAGTTCTTC. Translated, it gives CASSPHIRESSLSSYNEQFF.

This chain links TRBV7-3 with TRBJ1-3, with D tentatively TRBD1 (5 bases). Trimming took 2 bases from V and 4 from J, leaving 12 bases between them. Per the germline V gene, CDR1 is SGHTA and CDR2 is FQGTGA. CDR3 size: 15 residues. The CDR3 DNA is TGTGCCAGCAGCTTAGGGGGAGAAGGGGGAAACACCATATATTTT. Its translation is CASSLGGEGGNTIYF.

The chain recombines TRBV3-1 with TRBJ2-7; no clear D. The CDR3 covers 13 residues. The germline CDR1 and CDR2 sequences are LGHDT and YNNKEL (reference sequence). The V and J ends lost 3 bases and 0 bases respectively, with 6 bases between them. Written as DNA, the CDR3 is TGTGCCAGCAGCCAGCATGGCTCCTACGAGCAGTACTTC. It yields the protein CASSQHGSYEQYF.

The sample holds many counts of this clonotype. J is TRBJ2-3 and V is TRBV12-3 or TRBV12-4; possible D gene TRBD2, 6 bases. This CDR3 is built from 17 residues. Between the trimmed V and J ends, which lost 6 bases and 6 bases, there was a span of 25 bases. CDR3 protein: CASRFSRDLSRADTQYF. CDR3 coding DNA: TGTGCCAGCAGATTCTCCCGGGACTTGAGTCGGGCGGATACGCAGTATTTT.

This clonotype has just a few counts. This chain links TRBV29-1 with TRBJ2-3; 13 nucleotides align to TRBD2. The germline gives CDR1 SQVTM, CDR2 ANQGSEA. This CDR3 is built from 15 residues. J gave up 4 bases and V 4 bases, and 5 bases lay outside the gene matches. Written as DNA, the CDR3 is TGCAGCGTTGCCACTAGCGGGAGGGCCGCAGATACGCAGTATTTT. Translating gives CSVATSGRAADTQYF.

Of note for this clonotype: One end of the junction fails to match germline, which may point to a read error. The V call is TRBV20-1, the J call TRBJ2-1; possibly TRBD2 for D (6 bases). The CDR3 totals 12 residues. Germline lookup yields CDR1 DFQATT and CDR2 SNEGSKA (reference sequence). CDR3: CSARAAPSSEVF. The DNA for the CDR3 is TGCAGTGCTAGGGCGGCCCCTTCTAGCGAAGTCTTC.

The V call is TRBV15, the J call TRBJ1-5, with 10 bases fitting TRBD1. With 1 base clipped from V and 5 bases from J, the junction kept 8 bases outside the gene matches. Germline CDR1 reads LNHNV; CDR2 reads YYDKDF (reference sequence). The length of the CDR3 is 17 residues. Here the CDR3 reads CATSRGLTGGPDQPQHF. DNA of the CDR3: TGTGCCACCAGCAGAGGCCTGACAGGGGGCCCAGATCAGCCCCAGCATTTT. Full variable domain (missing parts from reference TRBV15 and TRBJ1-5): DAMVIQNPRYQVTQFGKPVTLSCSQTLNHNVMYWYQQKSSQAPKLLFHYYDKDFNNEADTPDNFQSRRPNTSFCFLDIRSPGLGDTAMYLCATSRGLTGGPDQPQHFGDGTRLSIL.

Only a few counts were recorded for this clonotype. The chain's CDR3 is CASSLLGNYNEQFF. CDR3 coding DNA: TGTGCCAGCAGCTTGTTGGGTAATTACAATGAGCAGTTCTTC. This chain joins TRBV5-6 and TRBJ2-1; no firm D call. The CDR3 extends over 14 amino acids. V lost 1 base and J 4 bases, leaving 9 bases between the germline ends. The germline gives CDR1 SGHDT, CDR2 YYEEEE.

This clonotype was seen at least ten times. The chain couples TRBV14 to TRBJ2-5, with D uncertain. The CDR3 loop spans 13 amino acids. Germline V lookup: CDR1 SGHDN, CDR2 FVKESK. Trimming took off 4 bases at V and 2 bases at J, with 8 bases between the two ends. CDR3 DNA: TGTGCCAGCAGCCCCTGGGAACAAGAGACCCAGTACTTC. Translating it yields CASSPWEQETQYF. Together with reference TRBV14 and TRBJ2-5, the CDR3 gives the full variable domain: EAGVTQFPSHSVIEKGQTVTLRCDPISGHDNLYWYRRVMGKEIKFLLHFVKESKQDESGMPNNRFLAERTGGTYSTLKVQPAELEDSGVYFCASSPWEQETQYFGPGTRLLVL.

The sample holds a few counts of this clonotype. J is TRBJ2-4 and V is TRBV28; D perhaps matches TRBD1 (5 bases). The V and J ends lost 2 bases and 9 bases respectively, with 14 bases between them. The CDR3 covers 14 residues. CDR1 and CDR2 (germline): MDHEN, SYDVKM. The CDR3 DNA follows: TGTGCCAGCAGTTTACGACAGCTTAAGGGCATTCAGTACTTC. The encoded protein is CASSLRQLKGIQYF.

This clonotype occurred many times. V is TRBV21-1 and J is TRBJ2-7. TRBV21-1 is flagged as a pseudogene. The CDR3 sequence is 15 residues long. The CDR3 is CASSKVGWHSYEQYF. CDR3 in DNA: TGTGCCAGCAGCAAAGTTGGCTGGCATTCCTACGAGCAGTACTTC.

This clonotype came up a few times. The rearrangement uses TRBV4-3 and TRBJ1-2; D unclear. Germline loops: CDR1 LGHNA, CDR2 YSLEER. CDR3 length: 13 amino acids. The V gene lost 1 base and the J gene lost 0 bases, with 3 bases spanning the gap. CDR3 region: CASSQATNYGYTF. In DNA, the CDR3 is TGCGCCAGCAGCCAAGCAACTAACTATGGCTACACCTTC.

This clonotype was detected many times. This chain links TRBV20-1 with TRBJ2-3; D not certain. Per germline, CDR1 DFQATT and CDR2 SNEGSKA (reference sequence). The CDR3 extends over 12 amino acids. Trimming pared 6 bases from V and 2 bases from J, leaving 9 bases between. CDR3 DNA sequence: TGCAGTGCCGAGGCAGTCACAGATACGCAGTATTTT. Translating gives CSAEAVTDTQYF.

This clonotype showed up many times. The chain couples TRBV6-5 to TRBJ1-2; a possible D gene is TRBD1 (5 bases). Germline values: CDR1 MNHEY, CDR2 SVGAGI. V dropped 7 bases and J dropped 1 base, with 19 bases sitting between them. The CDR3 length is 16 residues. The CDR3 loop reads CASTTAGRGHNYGYTF. CDR3 sequence (DNA): TGTGCCAGCACCACAGCGGGAAGAGGACATAACTATGGCTACACCTTC.

A few counts support this clonotype. This chain connects TRBV5-1 to TRBJ2-6, with D tentatively TRBD2 (5 bases). This CDR3 comprises 17 residues. Between the trimmed V and J ends, which lost 0 bases and 0 bases, there was a span of 10 bases. Germline CDR1 is SGHRS and CDR2 is YFSETQ. The CDR3 region is CASSLGLTVSGANVLTF. In DNA form, the CDR3 reads TGCGCCAGCAGCTTGGGACTAACAGTCTCTGGGGCCAACGTCCTGACTTTC.

This chain connects TRBV20-1 to TRBJ1-6; D remains ambiguous. CDR1 and CDR2 (germline): DFQATT, SNEGSKA (reference sequence). The CDR3 loop spans 14 amino acids. Deletions cut 0 bases from V and 4 bases from J, with 7 bases between. This CDR3 is CSARDASYNSPLHF. The CDR3 coding sequence is TGCAGTGCTAGAGATGCAAGTTATAATTCACCCCTCCACTTT.

This clonotype has more than one count but fewer than ten. J is TRBJ2-3 and V is TRBV15, with D uncertain. Germline CDR1 LNHNV, CDR2 YYDKDF (reference sequence). The CDR3 has 14 residues. Trimming took 1 base from V and 10 from J, leaving 15 bases between them. The CDR3 loop is CATSRVKVTSAQYF. The CDR3 DNA sequence: TGTGCCACCAGCAGAGTTAAGGTCACCTCGGCGCAGTATTTT.

The chain links TRBV12-3 or TRBV12-4 to TRBJ1-3; 8 nucleotides match TRBD1. The ends lost 5 bases at V and 7 bases at J; junction bases unmatched: 1. The CDR3 has 12 residues. This CDR3 is CASSRQGNTIYF. CDR3 sequence (DNA): TGTGCCAGCAGTCGACAGGGGAACACCATATATTTT.

This clonotype turned up a few times. The chain recombines TRBV25-1 with TRBJ2-7; a possible D gene is TRBD2 (5 bases). Trimming left V 0 bases short and J 6 bases short, with 15 bases between. Germline assignment: CDR1 MGHDK and CDR2 SYGVNS. The CDR3 is made up of 15 amino acids. CDR3 sequence (DNA): TGTGCCAGCAGTGAATATCGGGGAGTTTACGTCGAGCAGTACTTC. Its protein product is CASSEYRGVYVEQYF.